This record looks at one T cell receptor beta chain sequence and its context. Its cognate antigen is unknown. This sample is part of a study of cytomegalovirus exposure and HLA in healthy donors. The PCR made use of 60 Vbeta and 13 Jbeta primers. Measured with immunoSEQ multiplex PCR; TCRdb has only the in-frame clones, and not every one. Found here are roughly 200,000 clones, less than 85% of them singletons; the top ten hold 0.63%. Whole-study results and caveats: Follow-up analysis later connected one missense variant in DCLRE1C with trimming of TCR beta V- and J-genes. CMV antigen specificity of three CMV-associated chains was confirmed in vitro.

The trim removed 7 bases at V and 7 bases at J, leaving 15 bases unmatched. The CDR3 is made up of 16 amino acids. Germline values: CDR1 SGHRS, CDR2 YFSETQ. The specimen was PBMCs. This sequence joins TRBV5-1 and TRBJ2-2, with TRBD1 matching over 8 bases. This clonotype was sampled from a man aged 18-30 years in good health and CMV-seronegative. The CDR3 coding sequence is TGCGCCAGCTTAGCTCTGCCGGGACAGGTTGTCGGGGAGCTGTTTTTT. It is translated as CASLALPGQVVGELFF.